This T cell receptor (beta chain) was profiled in a study of blood T cell repertoires in COVID-19. Study information: The origin of the acute and convalescent COVID-19 samples was the United States, Italy and Spain.

The CDR3 contains 12 residues. The germline CDR1 and CDR2 sequences are SNHLY and FYNNEI. Trimming shortened V by 4 bases and J by 9 bases, and 7 bases separated the two germline ends. Per the original methods: Scientists estimated how many nucleated cells there were by amplifying reference gene primers. TCRdb's table, derived via immunoSEQ multiplex PCR, lists solely in-frame clones and lacks some. That table is the source of V, J and clone size, and D and trimming were worked out from the DNA. The sample yields about 200,000 clones, under 90% seen once. The specimen sequenced was PBMCs or T cells enriched from blood (not recorded which). The chain uses TRBV2 and TRBJ1-6; D may be TRBD1 (6 bases). This sequence originates from a woman between 45 and 60 years old with acute COVID-19. CDR3 nucleotides: TGTGCCAGCAGTGGGGACATTTCACCCCTCCACTTT. It codes for CASSGDISPLHF. Based on the CDR3 plus reference TRBV2 and TRBJ1-6, the full variable domain is EPEVTQTPSHQVTQMGQEVILRCVPISNHLYFYWYRQILGQKVEFLVSFYNNEISEKSEIFDDQFSVERPDGSNFTLKIRSTKLEDSAMYFCASSGDISPLHFGNGTRLTVT.